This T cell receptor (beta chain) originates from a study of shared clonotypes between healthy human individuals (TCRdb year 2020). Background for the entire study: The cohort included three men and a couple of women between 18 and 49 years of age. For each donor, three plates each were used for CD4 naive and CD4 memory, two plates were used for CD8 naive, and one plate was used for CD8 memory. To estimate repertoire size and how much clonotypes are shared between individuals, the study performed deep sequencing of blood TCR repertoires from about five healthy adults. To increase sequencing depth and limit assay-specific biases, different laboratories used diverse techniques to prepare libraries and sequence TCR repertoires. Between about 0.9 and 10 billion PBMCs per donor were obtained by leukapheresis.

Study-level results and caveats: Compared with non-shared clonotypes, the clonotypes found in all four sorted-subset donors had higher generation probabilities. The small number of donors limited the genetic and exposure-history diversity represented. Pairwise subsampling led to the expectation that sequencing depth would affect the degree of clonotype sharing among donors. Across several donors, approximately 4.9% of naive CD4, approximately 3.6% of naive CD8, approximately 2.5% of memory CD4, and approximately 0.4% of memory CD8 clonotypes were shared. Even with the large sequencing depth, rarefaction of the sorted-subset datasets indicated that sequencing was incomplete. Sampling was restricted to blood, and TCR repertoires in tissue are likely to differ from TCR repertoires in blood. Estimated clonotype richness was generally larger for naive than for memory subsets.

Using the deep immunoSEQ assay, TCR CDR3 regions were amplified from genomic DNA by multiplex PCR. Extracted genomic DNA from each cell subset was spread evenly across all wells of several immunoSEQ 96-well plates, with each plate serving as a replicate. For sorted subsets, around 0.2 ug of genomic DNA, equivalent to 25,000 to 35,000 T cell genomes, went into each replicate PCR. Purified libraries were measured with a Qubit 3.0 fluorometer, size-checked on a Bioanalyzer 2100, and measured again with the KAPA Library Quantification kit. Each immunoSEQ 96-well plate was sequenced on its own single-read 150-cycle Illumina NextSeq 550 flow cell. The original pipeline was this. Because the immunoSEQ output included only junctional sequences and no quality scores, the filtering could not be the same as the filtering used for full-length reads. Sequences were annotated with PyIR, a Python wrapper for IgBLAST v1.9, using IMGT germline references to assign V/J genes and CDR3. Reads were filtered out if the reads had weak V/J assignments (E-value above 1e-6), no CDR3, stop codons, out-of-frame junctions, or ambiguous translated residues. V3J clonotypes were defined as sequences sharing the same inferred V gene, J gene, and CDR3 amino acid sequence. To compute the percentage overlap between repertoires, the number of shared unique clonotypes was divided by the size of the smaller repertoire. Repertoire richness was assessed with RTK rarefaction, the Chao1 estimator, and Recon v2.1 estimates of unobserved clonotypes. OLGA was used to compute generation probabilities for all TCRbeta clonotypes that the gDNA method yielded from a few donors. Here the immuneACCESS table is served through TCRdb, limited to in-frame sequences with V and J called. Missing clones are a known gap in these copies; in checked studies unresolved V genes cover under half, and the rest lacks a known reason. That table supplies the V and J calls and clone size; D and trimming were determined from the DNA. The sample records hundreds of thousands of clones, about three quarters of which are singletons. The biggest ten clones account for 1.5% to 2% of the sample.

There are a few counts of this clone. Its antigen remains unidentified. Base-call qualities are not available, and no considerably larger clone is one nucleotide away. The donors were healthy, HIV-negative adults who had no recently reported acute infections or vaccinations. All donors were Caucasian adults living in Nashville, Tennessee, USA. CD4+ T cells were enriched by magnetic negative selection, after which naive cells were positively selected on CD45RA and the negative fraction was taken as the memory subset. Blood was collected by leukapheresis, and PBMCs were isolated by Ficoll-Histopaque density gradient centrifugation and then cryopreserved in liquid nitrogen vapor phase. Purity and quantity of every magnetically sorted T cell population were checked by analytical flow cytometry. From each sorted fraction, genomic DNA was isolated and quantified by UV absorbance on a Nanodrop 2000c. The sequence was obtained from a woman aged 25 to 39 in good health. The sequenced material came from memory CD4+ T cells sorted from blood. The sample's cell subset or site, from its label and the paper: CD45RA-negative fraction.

This receptor carries the CDR3 CASTEGWSYEQYF. The DNA sequence reads TGTGCCAGCACCGAGGGTTGGTCCTACGAGCAGTACTTC. The rearrangement joined TRBV28 to TRBJ2-7, with TRBD2 tentatively as D gene (5 bases match). Spanning cysteine to phenylalanine, the CDR3 consists of 13 amino acids. The retained sequence is limited to the CDR3, 39 bases, with the frame set at the first base. CDR1 and CDR2 are drawn from the germline V gene: MDHEN, SYDVKM. Trimming takes 7 bases from V and 1 base from J, and the germline ends sit 11 bases apart.